The next 27 T cell receptor beta chains were all read from a single sample in a study of T cells after somatic rescue of genetic block. Generated by immunoSEQ multiplex PCR, the TCRdb table keeps only in-frame clones and is missing some. The sample has about 14,000 clones, over 70% seen once. The sequenced sample consisted of peripheral blood mononuclear cells (PBMCs). These TCRs come from a boy aged 5-17 years.

The chain combines TRBV7-9 with TRBJ1-6; no reliable D call. CDR1 is SEHNR, CDR2 FQNEAQ, per germline (reference sequence). V was pared by 0 bases and J by 7 bases, with 1 base between. CDR3 size: 12 residues. The CDR3 DNA reads as TGTGCCAGCAGCTTAGCGAATTCACCCCTCCACTTT. Protein product: CASSLANSPLHF.

The rearrangement joins TRBV12-5 to TRBJ2-6; D might be TRBD1 (5 bases). Trimming removed 4 bases at V and 5 bases at J, with 21 bases between. The CDR3 spans 18 residues. Germline assignment: CDR1 LGHNT and CDR2 FRNRAP. The CDR3 DNA sequence: TGTGCTAGTGGTTCAAGGTGTGCAGGACAAAGTCGGGCCAACGTCCTGACTTTC. Translated: CASGSRCAGQSRANVLTF.

This chain connects TRBV6-4 to TRBJ1-4; D remains unclear. V gave up 5 bases and J gave up 7 bases, with 17 bases separating them. The germline V gene has CDR1 MRHNA and CDR2 SNTAGT. CDR3 size: 15 residues. The CDR3 DNA reads TGTGCCAGCAGTCCCTCAGGCGGGCTGGGTGAAAAACTGTTTTTT. Translation gives CASSPSGGLGEKLFF.

This chain links TRBV25-1 with TRBJ2-5; D is undetermined. The CDR3 runs to 14 residues. V was clipped by 0 bases and J by 5 bases, with 10 bases between them. From germline, CDR1 is MGHDK and CDR2 SYGVNS. CDR3 region: CASSEYREGETQYF. In DNA, the CDR3 is TGTGCCAGCAGTGAATATAGGGAAGGGGAGACCCAGTACTTC.

The J gene is TRBJ2-7, the V gene TRBV15, with D perhaps matching TRBD1 (6 bases). This CDR3 has 14 residues. V was shortened by 5 bases and J by 2 bases, with 13 bases between the two germline ends. Germline V gives CDR1 LNHNV, CDR2 YYDKDF (reference sequence). In DNA form, the CDR3 reads TGTGCCACCAGCGGCCAGGGGCCCACCTACGAGCAGTACTTC. Encoded protein: CATSGQGPTYEQYF. Full variable domain (rest looked up from reference TRBV15 and TRBJ2-7): DAMVIQNPRYQVTQFGKPVTLSCSQTLNHNVMYWYQQKSSQAPKLLFHYYDKDFNNEADTPDNFQSRRPNTSFCFLDIRSPGLGDTAMYLCATSGQGPTYEQYFGPGTRLTVT.

The table lists this clone with a few counts. This sequence joins TRBV10-3 and TRBJ2-3, with D unresolved. CDR1 and CDR2 (germline): ENHRY, SYGVKD. V lost 5 bases, J lost 0 bases, and 12 bases lay in between. This CDR3 spans 15 amino acids. CDR3 region: CAISTGVGSTDTQYF. The CDR3 coding sequence is TGTGCCATCAGTACGGGCGTGGGGAGCACAGATACGCAGTATTTT.

This clone is judged medium-sized. The chain joins TRBV28 to TRBJ1-1; tentatively, D is TRBD1 (5 bases). Germline assignment: CDR1 MDHEN and CDR2 SYDVKM. The CDR3 runs 14 residues. V lost 2 bases and J lost 2, with 9 bases in between. The CDR3 region is CASSLHRFNTEAFF. CDR3 in DNA: TGTGCCAGCAGTTTACACAGGTTTAACACTGAAGCTTTCTTT.

CDR3 DNA: TGCGCCAGCAGGGTCCAAGAGACCCAGTACTTC. Protein product: CASRVQETQYF. The J gene is TRBJ2-5, the V gene TRBV5-1; the D is unclear. CDR1 is SGHRS and CDR2 is YFSETQ in the germline V gene. The CDR3 runs 11 residues. Trimming took off 5 bases at V and 1 base at J, with 3 bases between the two ends.

In this sample, this clone turned up a few times. CDR3 loop: CASSIIWQGGQPQHF. The CDR3, as DNA: TGTGCCAGTAGTATAATTTGGCAGGGTGGCCAGCCCCAGCATTTT. This chain connects TRBV19 to TRBJ1-5; D is perhaps TRBD1 (5 bases). The V end was cut by 2 bases, the J end by 7 bases, with 15 bases between. Germline V lookup: CDR1 LNHDA, CDR2 SQIVND (reference sequence). The CDR3 covers 15 residues.

The table lists this clone with a count of one. V and J are TRBV29-1 and TRBJ2-2, with D unresolved. This CDR3 region has 11 residues. With 6 bases removed from V and 6 bases from J, the gap between germline ends came to 8 bases. Germline V lookup: CDR1 SQVTM, CDR2 ANQGSEA. The CDR3 protein is CSVPGAGELFF. The DNA of the CDR3 is TGCAGCGTCCCTGGGGCCGGGGAGCTGTTTTTT.

The chain employs TRBV7-9 and TRBJ1-1; D is unclear. There are 15 residues in the CDR3. V was cut by 1 base and J by 0 bases, with 9 bases left in between. From germline, CDR1 is SEHNR and CDR2 FQNEAQ (reference sequence). The CDR3 nucleotides read TGTGCCAGCAGCTTAGAAAAAGCCTTGAACACTGAAGCTTTCTTT. Translation: CASSLEKALNTEAFF.

Here the CDR3 reads CASSNSAGATYEQYF. The CDR3 nucleotides are TGTGCCAGTAGTAACTCTGCGGGAGCGACCTACGAGCAGTACTTC. This chain links TRBV19 with TRBJ2-7, with 7 bases fitting TRBD2. Germline V gene data show CDR1 as LNHDA and CDR2 as SQIVND (reference sequence). Trimming cost V 4 bases and J 2 bases; bases outside gene matches: 8. This CDR3 contains 15 residues.

The CDR3 DNA reads TGTGCCAGCAGTTACAGTCAGGGGTCCTACAATGAGCAGTTCTTC. Its translation: CASSYSQGSYNEQFF. V and J are TRBV6-6 and TRBJ2-1, with D maybe TRBD1 (6 bases). The germline CDR1 and CDR2 sequences are MNHNY and SVGAGI (reference sequence). Between the trimmed V and J ends, which lost 2 bases and 1 base, there was a span of 9 bases. This CDR3 is built from 15 residues.

The gene calls are TRBV10-1 and TRBJ2-2, with TRBD1 matching over 11 bases. The J segment lost 4 bases and the V segment lost 6 bases, leaving 10 bases of the junction unmatched. The CDR3 is 17 amino acids. CDR1 is WNHNN and CDR2 is SYGVQD in the germline V gene (reference sequence). The CDR3 sequence is CASSLLPGTGGTGELFF. The CDR3 nucleotides read TGCGCCAGCAGCTTACTACCCGGGACAGGGGGCACCGGGGAGCTGTTTTTT.

J is TRBJ2-1 and V is TRBV7-8; a weak D match, TRBD2 (6 bases). In germline, CDR1 is SGHVS, CDR2 FQNEAQ. The CDR3 contains 14 residues. Trimming removed 5 bases at V and 2 bases at J, with 10 bases between. The CDR3 coding sequence is TGTGCCAGCAGCGGCGGGAAGGCCTACAATGAGCAGTTCTTC. Encoded protein: CASSGGKAYNEQFF.

Of note for this clone: The junction departs from germline at one end; a sequencing error may be responsible. The rearrangement uses TRBV18 and TRBJ1-1; unclear D gene. The CDR3 length is 14 residues. Germline CDR1 is KGHSH and CDR2 is LQKENI. The DNA of the CDR3 is TGTGCCGGCTCACCTGGACGGGAGAACACTGAAGCTTTCTTT. Protein product: CAGSPGRENTEAFF.

This chain joins TRBV5-1 and TRBJ1-2; tentative D call: TRBD1 (5 bases). The V gene's germline CDR1 is SGHRS and CDR2 YFSETQ. The ends were cut back, 4 bases at V and 7 bases at J, with 11 bases in the middle. This CDR3 has 12 residues. CDR3 sequence reads: CASSPGGAGYTF. CDR3 coding DNA: TGCGCCAGCAGCCCTGGTGGGGCTGGCTACACCTTC.

The J gene is TRBJ2-3, the V gene TRBV28, with 7 positions matching TRBD1. The V gene end was trimmed by 6 bases and the J gene end by 4 bases; junction bases not matched to a gene: 7. Germline values: CDR1 MDHEN, CDR2 SYDVKM. The CDR3 runs 14 residues. The CDR3 DNA reads as TGTGCCAGCAGCTCCGACAGGGTTGCAGATACGCAGTATTTT. Translation gives CASSSDRVADTQYF.

The chain couples TRBV28 to TRBJ2-3; 9 bases align to TRBD1. After removal of 2 bases from V and 3 bases from J, the junction contained 6 bases not matched to a gene. Germline-derived CDR1 and CDR2 are MDHEN and SYDVKM. The CDR3 length is 16 residues. The chain's CDR3 is CASSLSGTGLTDTQYF. In DNA form, the CDR3 reads TGTGCCAGCAGTTTAAGCGGGACAGGGTTAACAGATACGCAGTATTTT.

V and J are TRBV18 and TRBJ2-7, with D possibly matching TRBD1 (6 bases). V was clipped by 6 bases and J by 6 bases, with 12 bases between them. This CDR3 is built from 12 residues. The germline V gene encodes CDR1 KGHSH and CDR2 LQKENI. The CDR3 region is CASSLTGSEQYF. CDR3 in DNA: TGTGCCAGCTCGCTCACAGGGTCCGAGCAGTACTTC.

Here the CDR3 reads CASSLDRGPYEQYF. CDR3 DNA: TGTGCCAGCAGCTTAGACAGGGGGCCCTACGAGCAGTACTTC. V and J are TRBV7-2 and TRBJ2-7; 9 nucleotides agree with TRBD1. CDR1 and CDR2 from the germline V gene are SGHTA and FQGNSA. The CDR3 is 14 amino acids. The V segment lost 1 base and the J segment 2 bases; nucleotides outside the gene matches: 0.

The V call is TRBV7-9, the J call TRBJ2-6; unclear D gene. This CDR3 is 14 amino acids long. V was trimmed by 3 bases and J by 0 bases, leaving 3 bases between them. Germline assignment: CDR1 SEHNR and CDR2 FQNEAQ (reference sequence). CDR3 residues: CASSLSSGANVLTF. As DNA, the CDR3 is TGTGCCAGCAGCTTGAGCTCTGGGGCCAACGTCCTGACTTTC.

The J gene is TRBJ1-1, the V gene TRBV4-1, with D unresolved. This CDR3 has 15 residues. The ends were cut back, 0 bases at V and 1 base at J, with 9 bases in the middle. CDR1 is MGHRA and CDR2 is YSYEKL in the germline V gene. CDR3 loop: CASSQEIGRNTEAFF. Written as DNA, the CDR3 is TGCGCCAGCAGCCAAGAAATTGGAAGGAACACTGAAGCTTTCTTT.

This chain links TRBV19 with TRBJ2-5, with D unclear. V lost 6 bases, J lost 4 bases, and 18 bases lay in between. The CDR3 totals 15 residues. Per the germline V gene, CDR1 is LNHDA and CDR2 is SQIVND (reference sequence). CDR3 in amino acids: CASRPVWAVSETQYF. In DNA, the CDR3 is TGTGCCAGTAGACCCGTTTGGGCGGTATCAGAGACCCAGTACTTC.

The chain combines TRBV28 with TRBJ1-3; D is possibly TRBD1 (5 bases). Germline V gives CDR1 MDHEN, CDR2 SYDVKM. CDR3 length: 16 amino acids. The ends were cut back, 4 bases at V and 4 bases at J, with 17 bases in the middle. The CDR3 spells CASSSPGRSAGNTIYF. CDR3 bases: TGTGCCAGCAGTTCTCCGGGACGGTCCGCCGGAAACACCATATATTTT.

This clone was seen more than once but under ten times. The chain carries TRBV7-8 and TRBJ2-5, with 9 bases matching TRBD2. The V gene end was trimmed by 1 base and the J gene end by 7 bases; junction bases not matched to a gene: 1. The CDR3 extends over 13 amino acids. Germline assignment: CDR1 SGHVS and CDR2 FQNEAQ. In DNA form, the CDR3 reads TGTGCCAGCAGCTTAGGCGGGAGGGGGACCCAGTACTTC. Translated: CASSLGGRGTQYF.

This sequence joins TRBV6-5 and TRBJ2-2, with no clear D. V lost 1 base and J 3 bases, leaving 0 bases between the germline ends. The CDR3 is made up of 12 amino acids. Looked up from germline, CDR1 is MNHEY and CDR2 is SVGAGI. The CDR3 protein is CASSYYTGELFF. CDR3 DNA: TGTGCCAGCAGTTACTACACCGGGGAGCTGTTTTTT.